These 7 T cell receptor beta chains share one sample of origin, sequenced in a study of cytomegalovirus exposure and HLA in healthy donors. PCR used 60 Vbeta primers and 13 Jbeta primers. Method: immunoSEQ multiplex PCR; TCRdb's copy keeps in-frame clones and lacks some. This table has 75,000 to 80,000 clones, more than 60% appearing once. Material: PBMCs. These receptors were obtained from a man aged 40-49 years in good health and CMV-seronegative.

A note on this clone: A read error may account for a junction end that differs from germline. CDR3 sequence (DNA): TGTGCCTCGGACTTCTCTAGAAACACCATATATTTT. Translated, it gives CASDFSRNTIYF. V is TRBV30 and J is TRBJ1-3, with unresolved D. This CDR3 is 12 amino acids long. Germline V gene lookup returns CDR1 GTSNPN and CDR2 SVGIG (reference sequence).

The V call is TRBV29-1, the J call TRBJ2-3; 10 bases are a match to TRBD2. Germline CDR1 and CDR2: SQVTM and ANQGSEA. CDR3 length equals 19 residues. V shed 3 bases, J shed 3 bases, and the junction held 18 bases outside the gene matches. CDR3 DNA sequence: TGCAGCGTTGATGTTGTGCGGCGGAGCGGGAGGGGGGGGACAGATACGCAGTATTTT. This sequence encodes CSVDVVRRSGRGGTDTQYF.

V and J are TRBV5-1 and TRBJ1-5; tentative D call: TRBD1 (5 bases). Per the germline V gene, CDR1 is SGHRS and CDR2 is YFSETQ. The CDR3 is made up of 15 amino acids. V was shortened by 4 bases and J by 2 bases, with 13 bases between the two germline ends. CDR3 residues: CASSPGGFGNQPQHF. The CDR3 bases are TGCGCCAGCAGCCCCGGGGGGTTTGGCAATCAGCCCCAGCATTTT.

A few counts support this clone. V gene TRBV5-6 combines with J gene TRBJ2-3; 8 positions agree with TRBD2. The CDR3 runs to 18 residues. J lost 4 bases, V lost 0 bases, and 13 bases had no gene match. Germline V gives CDR1 SGHDT, CDR2 YYEEEE. The CDR3 nucleotides are TGTGCCAGCAGCTTGGATTTTCGGGGCGGGGGGATCCCAGATACGCAGTATTTT. Protein: CASSLDFRGGGIPDTQYF. The full variable domain, completed using reference TRBV5-6 and TRBJ2-3, is DAGVTQSPTHLIKTRGQQVTLRCSPKSGHDTVSWYQQALGQGPQFIFQYYEEEERQRGNFPDRFSGHQFPNYSSELNVNALLLGDSALYLCASSLDFRGGGIPDTQYFGPGTRLTVL.

On this clone: The sample has other DNA sequences that encode this CDR3 too. J is TRBJ1-1 and V is TRBV5-4; D is possibly TRBD1 (5 bases). The V end was cut by 4 bases, the J end by 8 bases, with 21 bases between. The CDR3 sequence is 15 residues long. Germline-derived CDR1 and CDR2 are SGHNT and YYREEE (reference sequence). CDR3 amino acids: CASSLLPGGTSEAFF. As DNA, the CDR3 is TGTGCCAGCAGCCTGTTACCGGGGGGGACCTCAGAAGCTTTCTTT. Combining the CDR3 with reference TRBV5-4 and TRBJ1-1 gives the whole variable domain ETGVTQSPTHLIKTRGQQVTLRCSSQSGHNTVSWYQQALGQGPQFIFQYYREEENGRGNFPPRFSGLQFPNYSSELNVNALELDDSALYLCASSLLPGGTSEAFFGQGTRLTVV.

The rearrangement links TRBV29-1 to TRBJ1-4; no reliable D call. This CDR3 spans 15 amino acids. V shed 4 bases and J shed 0 bases, with 12 bases lying between them. Looked up from germline, CDR1 is SQVTM and CDR2 is ANQGSEA. CDR3 amino acids: CSVVATHATNEKLFF. DNA for the CDR3: TGCAGCGTTGTAGCGACACATGCAACTAATGAAAAACTGTTTTTT.

This clone turned up a few times. The rearrangement joins TRBV4-2 to TRBJ1-6, with D possibly matching TRBD1 (6 bases). Trimming removed 1 base at V and 7 bases at J, with 11 bases between. Germline CDR1 LGHNA, CDR2 YNFKEQ. CDR3 size: 15 residues. CDR3 protein: CASSQVGTSNSPLHF. The CDR3 DNA sequence: TGTGCCAGCAGCCAAGTGGGGACAAGCAATTCACCCCTCCACTTT.